One sample yielded the 30 T cell receptor beta chains listed below, sequenced in a study of control samples from healthy donors and cancer patients. Repertoires were generated with immunoSEQ multiplex PCR, while TCRdb's copy carries only in-frame clones and drops some. Counted here are 150,000 or so clones, roughly 93% occurring once; the ten biggest clones make up around 5.4%. Sequenced: blood. These receptors were collected from a man aged 18 to 29 in good health.

V usage is TRBV9 and J usage is TRBJ2-1, with 13 nucleotides matching TRBD2. This CDR3 comprises 15 residues. The V gene end was trimmed by 4 bases and the J gene end by 7 bases; junction bases not matched to a gene: 5. From germline, CDR1 is SGDLS and CDR2 YYNGEE. CDR3 loop: CASSLGTSGNNEQFF. CDR3 in DNA: TGTGCCAGCAGCCTAGGGACTAGCGGGAATAATGAGCAGTTCTTC.

The chain joins TRBV7-9 to TRBJ1-6; D is unclear. Germline values: CDR1 SEHNR, CDR2 FQNEAQ (reference sequence). The CDR3 contains 15 residues. V was shortened by 2 bases and J by 7 bases, with 12 bases between the two germline ends. CDR3: CASSLRQDRNSPLHF. The CDR3 DNA sequence: TGTGCCAGCAGCTTACGGCAGGACCGCAATTCACCCCTCCACTTT.

The chain recombines TRBV18 with TRBJ1-4; possible D gene TRBD1, 5 bases. Deletions cut 2 bases from V and 7 bases from J, with 11 bases between. The CDR3 runs 14 residues. Germline lookup yields CDR1 KGHSH and CDR2 LQKENI. CDR3 nucleotides: TGTGCCAGCTCACCAGGGGGATTTGGTGAAAAACTGTTTTTT. The encoded protein is CASSPGGFGEKLFF.

V and J are TRBV7-2 and TRBJ2-1; possibly TRBD2 for D (6 bases). Trimming removed 5 bases at V and 10 bases at J, with 18 bases between. Germline values: CDR1 SGHTA, CDR2 FQGNSA. This CDR3 has 14 amino acids. CDR3 amino acids: CASSPMHSSDEQFF. The DNA for the CDR3 is TGTGCCAGCAGCCCCATGCACTCTAGCGACGAGCAGTTCTTC. The complete variable domain, with remaining parts taken from reference TRBV7-2 and TRBJ2-1, reads GAGVSQSPSNKVTEKGKDVELRCDPISGHTALYWYRQSLGQGLEFLIYFQGNSAPDKSGLPSDRFSAERTGGSVSTLTIQRTQQEDSAVYLCASSPMHSSDEQFFGPGTRLTVL.

This chain links TRBV5-1 with TRBJ1-2; D gene ambiguous. The ends were cut back, 0 bases at V and 8 bases at J, with 14 bases in the middle. Germline loops: CDR1 SGHRS, CDR2 YFSETQ. The length of the CDR3 is 14 residues. CDR3 loop: CASSLGTDLGGYTF. The CDR3, as DNA: TGCGCCAGCAGCTTGGGTACCGACCTAGGAGGCTACACCTTC.

This rearrangement joins TRBV4-1 to TRBJ2-1; either TRBD1 or TRBD2 may supply D (5 bases each). The CDR3 extends over 15 amino acids. V lost 0 bases and J 2 bases, leaving 8 bases between the germline ends. The germline gives CDR1 MGHRA, CDR2 YSYEKL. The CDR3 sequence is CASSQETGPYNEQFF. The CDR3 DNA reads TGCGCCAGCAGCCAAGAAACGGGACCCTACAATGAGCAGTTCTTC.

This clone was seen more than once but under ten times. J is TRBJ1-1 and V is TRBV5-1; TRBD1 is a possible D gene (5 bases). V gave up 0 bases and J gave up 2 bases, with 11 bases separating them. The CDR3 is 15 residues long. CDR1 SGHRS and CDR2 YFSETQ come from the germline V gene. CDR3 sequence reads: CASSLDRGFNTEAFF. CDR3 nucleotides: TGCGCCAGCAGCTTGGACCGGGGCTTTAACACTGAAGCTTTCTTT.

The V gene is TRBV4-1, the J gene TRBJ2-2, with D maybe TRBD1 (5 bases). V dropped 4 bases and J dropped 6 bases, with 12 bases sitting between them. This CDR3 is built from 14 residues. The germline V gene has CDR1 MGHRA and CDR2 YSYEKL. CDR3 DNA sequence: TGCGCCAGCAGCCCGATACAGGTGGCCGGGGAGCTGTTTTTT. Protein: CASSPIQVAGELFF.

In this sample, this clone turned up once. The chain is built from TRBV6-5 and TRBJ2-7; TRBD1 is a possible D gene (5 bases). Deletions cut 0 bases from V and 2 bases from J, with 14 bases between. CDR3 length: 16 amino acids. Germline loops: CDR1 MNHEY, CDR2 SVGAGI. CDR3 residues: CASSYSTPGWAYEQYF. As DNA, the CDR3 is TGTGCCAGCAGTTACTCGACCCCAGGGTGGGCCTACGAGCAGTACTTC.

The J gene is TRBJ1-1, the V gene TRBV6-5; unclear D gene. The V end lost 3 bases, the J end lost 4 bases, and 15 bases lay between the germline ends. CDR1 is MNHEY and CDR2 is SVGAGI in the germline V gene. The CDR3 runs 15 residues. In nucleotides, the CDR3 is TGTGCCAGCAGTTATGGTAGGGCAGGTGGCACTGAAGCTTTCTTT. Translated, it gives CASSYGRAGGTEAFF.

This rearrangement joins TRBV2 to TRBJ2-7; 10 nucleotides align to TRBD2. The trim removed 7 bases at V and 2 bases at J, leaving 2 bases unmatched. Germline lookup yields CDR1 SNHLY and CDR2 FYNNEI. There are 13 residues in the CDR3. The CDR3 loop is CASNSGRAYEQYF. The CDR3 DNA follows: TGTGCCAGCAACAGCGGGAGGGCCTACGAGCAGTACTTC.

This clone was counted ten times or more. The gene calls are TRBV29-1 and TRBJ2-6, with a tentative D call TRBD1 (5 bases). Germline V gene data show CDR1 as SQVTM and CDR2 as ANQGSEA. This CDR3 spans 15 amino acids. Between the trimmed V and J ends, which lost 4 bases and 3 bases, there was a span of 13 bases. The CDR3 DNA follows: TGCAGCGTTGGCAGGGAACGTTTTGGGGCCAACGTCCTGACTTTC. This sequence encodes CSVGRERFGANVLTF.

The genes are TRBV14 and TRBJ1-6; no clear D. Germline lookup yields CDR1 SGHDN and CDR2 FVKESK. The CDR3 has 15 residues. The V gene lost 4 bases and the J gene lost 6 bases, with 13 bases spanning the gap. In nucleotides, the CDR3 is TGTGCCAGCAGCCCGCGTCAGAGAGCTAATTCACCCCTCCACTTT. It specifies CASSPRQRANSPLHF.

This clone was seen once. This chain uses TRBV9 with TRBJ2-7, with 7 nucleotides matching TRBD1. Trimming cost V 0 bases and J 6 bases; bases outside gene matches: 9. The germline CDR1 and CDR2 sequences are SGDLS and YYNGEE. The CDR3 loop spans 15 amino acids. CDR3 sequence (DNA): TGTGCCAGCAGCGTAGGGGGACAGTCCCCAGGCGAGCAGTACTTC. This gives the protein CASSVGGQSPGEQYF.

V usage is TRBV5-1 and J usage is TRBJ2-6; 7 bases are a match to TRBD1. The CDR3 consists of 15 residues. CDR1 is SGHRS and CDR2 is YFSETQ in the germline V gene. V lost 2 bases to trimming and J lost 3 bases; unmatched junction nucleotides: 2. The DNA of the CDR3 is TGCGCCAGCAGCTTTACAGGGGATGGGGCCAACGTCCTGACTTTC. Translation gives CASSFTGDGANVLTF.

The chain recombines TRBV28 with TRBJ2-7; 7 bases map to TRBD1. The CDR3 spans 16 residues. V was pared by 3 bases and J by 2 bases, with 10 bases of the junction left unmatched. Germline V gives CDR1 MDHEN, CDR2 SYDVKM. In nucleotides, the CDR3 is TGTGCCAGCAGTTTCACCGGGACAGAGGTCGCCTACGAGCAGTACTTC. This sequence encodes CASSFTGTEVAYEQYF.

The gene calls are TRBV2 and TRBJ2-5, with D hard to call. Deletions cut 9 bases from V and 5 bases from J, with 16 bases between. Looked up from germline, CDR1 is SNHLY and CDR2 is FYNNEI. CDR3 size: 13 residues. The CDR3 spells CASGVSRSETQYF. The CDR3 bases are TGTGCCAGTGGAGTGTCACGGTCGGAGACCCAGTACTTC.

A word on this clone: The germline gene is not matched at one end of the junction; a read error may be the cause. Here the CDR3 reads CASSLEQGREQYF. The CDR3 DNA follows: TGTGCCAGCAGCCTAGAACAGGGAAGAGAGCAGTACTTC. The V and J genes are TRBV11-3 and TRBJ2-7, with a tentative D call TRBD1 (6 bases). The V gene's germline CDR1 is SGHNT and CDR2 YENEEA. The CDR3 extends over 13 amino acids.

To note about this clone: A junction boundary mismatches the germline segment, possibly from a read error. The gene calls are TRBV7-7 and TRBJ2-5; 12 nucleotides line up with TRBD2. This CDR3 is 18 amino acids long. Looked up from germline, CDR1 is SSHAT and CDR2 is FNYEAQ (reference sequence). CDR3 nucleotides: TGTGCTAGCAGCTTAGGGGTTTTGACTAGCGGGGGCACGGAGACCCAGTACTTC. Protein sequence: CASSLGVLTSGGTETQYF.

This chain joins TRBV7-8 and TRBJ2-5; 8 bases are a match to TRBD1. The CDR3 loop spans 16 amino acids. The J segment lost 1 base and the V segment lost 2 bases, leaving 6 bases of the junction unmatched. Germline lookup yields CDR1 SGHVS and CDR2 FQNEAQ. Written as DNA, the CDR3 is TGTGCCAGCAGCTTATCAGGGACAGGAGTCCAAGAGACCCAGTACTTC. This translates into CASSLSGTGVQETQYF.

The rearrangement joins TRBV28 to TRBJ2-1; 7 bases map to TRBD1. This CDR3 comprises 16 residues. The V and J ends lost 7 bases and 6 bases, in that order; junction bases with no gene match: 15. Germline loops: CDR1 MDHEN, CDR2 SYDVKM. The DNA for the CDR3 is TGTGCCAGCACCCTGCCCGGTGGGACAGAGATCAATGAGCAGTTCTTC. This gives the protein CASTLPGGTEINEQFF.

This clone appeared a single time. The V call is TRBV3-1 (or the pseudogene TRBV3-2), the J call TRBJ1-6, with unresolved D. The germline V and J ends were trimmed by 5 bases and 6 bases, with 5 bases remaining between them. CDR1 is LGHDT, CDR2 YNNKEL, per germline (reference sequence). The CDR3 totals 12 residues. The CDR3 DNA follows: TGTGCCAGCAGCTTACCTAATTCACCCCTCCACTTT. Translating gives CASSLPNSPLHF.

The rearrangement uses TRBV29-1 and TRBJ2-6, with TRBD1 as a possible D gene (5 bases). The CDR3 is 13 residues long. V was pared by 7 bases and J by 0 bases, with 7 bases between. Per the germline V gene, CDR1 is SQVTM and CDR2 is ANQGSEA. CDR3 amino acids: CSARVSGANVLTF. Here the CDR3 DNA reads TGCAGCGCCAGGGTCTCTGGGGCCAACGTCCTGACTTTC.

This clone was seen just once. V usage is TRBV6-5 and J usage is TRBJ2-3; D gene uncertain. This CDR3 region has 15 residues. Per germline, CDR1 MNHEY and CDR2 SVGAGI. The ends were cut back, 6 bases at V and 4 bases at J, with 17 bases in the middle. Here the CDR3 reads CASSLVALRPDTQYF. In nucleotides, the CDR3 is TGTGCCAGCAGCTTAGTTGCCCTAAGGCCAGATACGCAGTATTTT.

The chain is built from TRBV28 and TRBJ2-7, with 8 nucleotides matching TRBD1. The V gene's germline CDR1 is MDHEN and CDR2 SYDVKM. The CDR3 spans 14 residues. With 2 bases clipped from V and 5 bases from J, the junction kept 5 bases outside the gene matches. The CDR3 nucleotides read TGTGCCAGCAGTTTAGTCAGGGGGCCTAACGAGCAGTACTTC. Its translation: CASSLVRGPNEQYF.

This sequence joins TRBV4-1 and TRBJ1-1; no firm D call. This CDR3 is built from 13 residues. The germline V and J ends were trimmed by 0 bases and 14 bases, with 16 bases remaining between them. Looked up from germline, CDR1 is MGHRA and CDR2 is YSYEKL. CDR3 loop: CASSQDRRVDRFF. CDR3 nucleotides: TGCGCCAGCAGCCAAGACAGAAGGGTTGATCGGTTCTTT.

This chain connects TRBV11-2 to TRBJ2-3; tentative D call: TRBD1 (5 bases). The CDR3 totals 18 residues. The V end lost 2 bases, the J end lost 3 bases, and 21 bases lay between the germline ends. The V gene's germline CDR1 is SGHAT and CDR2 FQNNGV. In DNA, the CDR3 is TGTGCCAGCAGCTTAAACGGGCAGGGTCGATGGATAACAGATACGCAGTATTTT. Amino acids: CASSLNGQGRWITDTQYF.

Details on this clone: The same CDR3 is also encoded by other DNA sequences in this sample. The V gene is TRBV7-2, the J gene TRBJ2-5; D is uncertain. The germline CDR1 and CDR2 sequences are SGHTA and FQGNSA. The V end was cut by 3 bases, the J end by 5 bases, with 4 bases between. The CDR3 runs 11 residues. The CDR3 DNA follows: TGTGCCAGCAGCTTGTTGGAGACCCAGTACTTC. Protein product: CASSLLETQYF.

J is TRBJ2-1 and V is TRBV3-1 (or the pseudogene TRBV3-2); D is uncertain. V was trimmed by 0 bases and J by 8 bases, leaving 5 bases between them. This CDR3 is 12 amino acids long. Germline V gene data show CDR1 as LGHDT and CDR2 as YNNKEL (reference sequence). For the CDR3, the DNA is TGTGCCAGCAGCCAAGATAGTGATGAGCAGTTCTTC. This encodes CASSQDSDEQFF.

The table lists this clone with a count of one. This chain joins TRBV29-1 and TRBJ2-7, with TRBD2 matching over 7 bases. CDR1 and CDR2 (germline): SQVTM, ANQGSEA. This CDR3 is built from 12 residues. Unmatched junction bases numbered 9, after V lost 6 bases and J lost 7 bases. CDR3 bases: TGCAGCGTCCGGGGGGAAGGGAGGGAGCAGTACTTC. Translating gives CSVRGEGREQYF.